The source of this TCR beta chain is a study of blood T cell repertoires in COVID-19. Study details: Some COVID-19 samples were acute and others convalescent; all came from the United States, Italy and Spain.

The germline CDR1 and CDR2 sequences are SGHRS and YFSETQ. The CDR3 has 12 amino acids. The V end lost 3 bases, the J end lost 8 bases, and 11 bases lay between the germline ends. Authors' processing steps: Researchers report that nucleated cell counts were estimated from reference gene primer amplification. The assay was immunoSEQ multiplex PCR, and TCRdb's table has in-frame clones only and misses some. That table is the source of V, J and clone size, and D and trimming were worked out from the DNA. The profile covers about 72,000 clones, with approximately 86% appearing a single time and roughly 13% taken by the ten largest.

Sequencing used peripheral blood. The chain carries TRBV5-1 and TRBJ1-1, with D perhaps TRBD1 (6 bases). The TCR was taken from a woman aged 55-70 years with acute or convalescent COVID-19. The CDR3 loop is CASSSRTDEAFF. CDR3 nucleotide sequence: TGCGCCAGCAGCTCCCGGACAGACGAAGCTTTCTTT.